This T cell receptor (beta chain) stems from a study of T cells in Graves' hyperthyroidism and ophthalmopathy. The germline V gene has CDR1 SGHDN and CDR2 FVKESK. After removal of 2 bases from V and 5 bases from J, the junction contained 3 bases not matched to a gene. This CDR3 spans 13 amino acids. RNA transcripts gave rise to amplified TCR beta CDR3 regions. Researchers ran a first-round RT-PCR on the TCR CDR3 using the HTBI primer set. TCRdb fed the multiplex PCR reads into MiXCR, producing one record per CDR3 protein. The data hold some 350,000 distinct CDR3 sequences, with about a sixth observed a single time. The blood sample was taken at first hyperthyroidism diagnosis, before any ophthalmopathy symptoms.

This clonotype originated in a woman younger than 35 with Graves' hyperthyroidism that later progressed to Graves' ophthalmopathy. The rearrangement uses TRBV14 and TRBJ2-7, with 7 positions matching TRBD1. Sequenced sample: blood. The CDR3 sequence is CASSQRQGDEQYF. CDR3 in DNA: TGTGCCAGCAGCCAACGTCAGGGGGACGAGCAGTACTTC.